This T cell receptor (beta chain) was sequenced during a study of T cell changes during pregnancy in multiple sclerosis. Using immunoSEQ multiplex PCR, the repertoire was profiled, and TCRdb retains in-frame clones only, with some absent. Counted here are 50,000 to 60,000 clones, about nine tenths occurring once; the ten biggest clones make up around 2.1%. Per germline, CDR1 SEHNR and CDR2 FQNEAQ (reference sequence). The CDR3 is 18 residues long. The V and J ends lost 6 bases and 9 bases, in that order; junction bases with no gene match: 16. This TCR derives from a female donor in good health, enrolled as a control in a pregnancy study. The material sequenced was peripheral blood, taken in the first trimester of pregnancy. The chain employs TRBV7-9 and TRBJ2-1, with 14 bases lining up with TRBD2. CDR3 in DNA: TGTGCCAGCAGTCCTACCCGTTTGACTAGCGGGGGGGCGCGTGAGCAGTTCTTC. Its translation is CASSPTRLTSGGAREQFF.